This entry concerns a single TCR beta chain. Germline V gives CDR1 MNHEY, CDR2 SVGAGI. V shed 3 bases and J shed 1 base, with 12 bases lying between them. The CDR3 consists of 16 residues. Using immunoSEQ multiplex PCR, the repertoire was profiled, and TCRdb retains in-frame clones only, with some absent. Of around 150,000 clones listed, more than 75% are singletons. The source of the sample is a study of T cell responses to AZD1222 COVID-19 vaccine. This sequence joins TRBV6-5 and TRBJ2-2; D uncertain. Sample: peripheral blood, taken on day 0 of AZD1222 vaccination. The origin of this receptor is an adult in good health. The CDR3 bases are TGTGCCAGCAGTTATACCAGAGATTTGAACACCGGGGAGCTGTTTTTT. It is translated as CASSYTRDLNTGELFF.